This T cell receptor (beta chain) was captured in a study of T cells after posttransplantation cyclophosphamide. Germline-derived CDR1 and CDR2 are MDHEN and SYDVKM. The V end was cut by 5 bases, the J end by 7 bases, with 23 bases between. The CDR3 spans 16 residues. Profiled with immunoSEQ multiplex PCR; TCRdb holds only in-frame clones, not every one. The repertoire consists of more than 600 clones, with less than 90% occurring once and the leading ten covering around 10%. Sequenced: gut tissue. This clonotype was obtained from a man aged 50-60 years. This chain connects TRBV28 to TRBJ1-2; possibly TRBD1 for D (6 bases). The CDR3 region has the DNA TGTGCCAGCAGTCCACCTCGGGGGGGCGCGAATCGTGGCTACACCTTC. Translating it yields CASSPPRGGANRGYTF.